This TCR beta chain originates from a study of blood T cell repertoires in COVID-19 (dated by TCRdb to the early 2020s). General notes on the study: Samples from collaborators originated in the United States, Italy and Spain and spanned both the acute and convalescent phases of COVID-19. The material from the prospective study consisted of cDNA or gDNA derived from T cells, B-cell-depleted T cells, or PBMCs. The dataset comprised deeply sampled blood TCRbeta repertoires from subjects exposed to, actively infected with, or recovered from COVID-19. The repertoires were released in a freely available public database intended as a resource for research on the immune response to SARS-CoV-2. Samples came from the ongoing ImmuneRACE study (first 160 participants) plus 1,254 subjects from 6 global collaborators. A de-identified subject ID, COVID-19 status, age in years and sex were almost always included in the sample metadata. HLA class I and class II types, where available, came from metadata supplied by the sample provider rather than from assay-based typing. Overall study outcomes, separate from this receptor: The quantity of clinical and demographic metadata differed by source and by participant and was supplied without curation.

Each collaborating institution followed its own protocols to collect whole blood in K2EDTA tubes. Collaborator samples were shipped for TCRbeta analysis as frozen whole blood, isolated PBMCs, or DNA extracted from either sample type. TCRbeta CDR3 regions were amplified from genomic DNA using the immunoSEQ Assay, a bias-controlled multiplex PCR. The study's own analysis went as follows. Nucleated cell counts per sample were estimated from amplification of reference gene primers within the assay. Sequence reads were collapsed and filtered to measure the absolute abundance of every unique TCRbeta CDR3 rearrangement. Productive Simpson clonality was computed per sample as the square root of Simpson's diversity index over productive rearrangements. As stored in TCRdb, this immuneACCESS dataset retains in-frame rearrangements with V and J assigned. A fraction of the clones does not appear; measured against another copy, unresolved V genes explain less than half of the discrepancy, and the remainder lacks a known reason. V and J calls and clone size are as listed in that table; D and trimming were resolved from the DNA. In all, the sample holds around 110,000 clones, and roughly four fifths of those were seen once. The top ten constitute more than 4.5% of the sample.

A word on this clone: The antigen it recognizes is unknown. No per-base quality is available; no much larger clone lies one base away.

The germline V gene sets CDR1 to SGDLS and CDR2 to YYNGEE. From the cysteine through the phenylalanine, the CDR3 covers 14 amino acids. CDR3 DNA only is kept here, 42 bases in frame from base 1. A distance of 13 bases separates the germline ends of V and J, which lose 4 bases and 5 bases respectively. Sample: peripheral blood. The receptor comes from a woman aged 70-85 years with acute or convalescent COVID-19. Recombination linked TRBV9 to TRBJ2-4, with TRBD2 tentatively as D gene (6 bases match). The CDR3 protein: CASSPPGLQNIQYF. The DNA reads TGTGCCAGCAGCCCCCCCGGACTACAAAACATTCAGTACTTC.